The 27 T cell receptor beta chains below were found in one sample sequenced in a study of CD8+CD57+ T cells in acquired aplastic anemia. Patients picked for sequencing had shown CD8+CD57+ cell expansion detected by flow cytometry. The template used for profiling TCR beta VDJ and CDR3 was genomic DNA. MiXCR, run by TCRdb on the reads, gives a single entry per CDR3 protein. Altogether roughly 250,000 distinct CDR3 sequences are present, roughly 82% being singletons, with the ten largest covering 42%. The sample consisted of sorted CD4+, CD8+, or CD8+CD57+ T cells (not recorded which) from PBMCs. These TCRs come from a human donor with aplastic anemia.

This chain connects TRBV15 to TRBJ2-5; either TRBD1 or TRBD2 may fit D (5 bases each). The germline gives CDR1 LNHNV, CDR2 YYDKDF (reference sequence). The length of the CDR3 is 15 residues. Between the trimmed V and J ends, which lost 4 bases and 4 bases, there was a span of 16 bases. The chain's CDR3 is CATSKLGVGRETQYF. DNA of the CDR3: TGTGCCACCAGCAAATTGGGGGTCGGGCGAGAGACCCAGTACTTC.

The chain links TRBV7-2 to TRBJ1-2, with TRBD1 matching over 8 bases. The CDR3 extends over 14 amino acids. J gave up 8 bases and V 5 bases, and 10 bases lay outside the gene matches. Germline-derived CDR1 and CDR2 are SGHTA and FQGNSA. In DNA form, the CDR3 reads TGTACCAGCAGCACCCACGGACAGGGCTGGGGCTACACCTTC. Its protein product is CTSSTHGQGWGYTF.

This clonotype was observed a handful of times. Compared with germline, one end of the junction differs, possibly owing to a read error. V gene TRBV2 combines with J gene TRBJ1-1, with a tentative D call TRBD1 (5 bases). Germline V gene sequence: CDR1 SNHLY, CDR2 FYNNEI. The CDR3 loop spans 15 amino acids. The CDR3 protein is CASGGGGGENTEAFF. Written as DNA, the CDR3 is TGTGCCAGCGGTGGGGGGGGGGGGGAGAACACTGAGGCTTTCTTT.

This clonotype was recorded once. Written as DNA, the CDR3 is TGTGCCAGCAGCGTAGGAACCGATACGCACCAGTACTTC. This gives the protein CASSVGTDTHQYF. The chain has TRBV9 and TRBJ2-5; D unclear. CDR1 and CDR2 (germline): SGDLS, YYNGEE. The CDR3 is 13 amino acids. V gave up 0 bases and J gave up 10 bases, with 13 bases separating them.

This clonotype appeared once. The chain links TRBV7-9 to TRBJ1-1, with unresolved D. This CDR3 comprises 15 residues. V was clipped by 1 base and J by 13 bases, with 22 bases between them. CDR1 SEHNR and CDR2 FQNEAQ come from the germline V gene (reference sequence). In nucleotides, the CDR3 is TGTGCCAGCAGCTTAGAACGGAGGGCCCGGGCCGAGTATTTCTTT. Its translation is CASSLERRARAEYFF.

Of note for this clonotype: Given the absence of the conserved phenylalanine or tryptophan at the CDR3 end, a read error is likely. The DNA for the CDR3 is TGTGCCAGCGGGTTAGATGGGACAGAGACCCCGGAAGCTTTCTCT. Its translation: CASGLDGTETPEAFS. J is TRBJ1-1 and V is TRBV2; 7 bases fit TRBD1. This CDR3 contains 15 residues. V lost 8 bases, J lost 8 bases, and 17 bases stayed unmatched. CDR1 is SNHLY and CDR2 is FYNNEI in the germline V gene.

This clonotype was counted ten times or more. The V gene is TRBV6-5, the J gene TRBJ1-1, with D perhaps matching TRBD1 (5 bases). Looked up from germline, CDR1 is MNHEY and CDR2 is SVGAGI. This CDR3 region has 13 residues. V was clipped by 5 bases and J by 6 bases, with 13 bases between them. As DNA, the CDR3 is TGTGCCAGCAGTGTGGTCCAGGGCGCTGAAGCTTTCTTT. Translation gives CASSVVQGAEAFF.

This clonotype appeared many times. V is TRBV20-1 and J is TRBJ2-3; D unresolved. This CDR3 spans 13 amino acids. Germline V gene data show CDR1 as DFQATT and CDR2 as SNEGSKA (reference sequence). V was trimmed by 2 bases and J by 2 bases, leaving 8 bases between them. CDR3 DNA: TGCAGTGCTAGACAGCCCAACACAGATACGCAGTATTTT. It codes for CSARQPNTDTQYF.

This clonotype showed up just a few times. CDR3: CASSLGGGGTEAFF. CDR3 DNA sequence: TGTGCCAGCAGCTTAGGAGGGGGAGGGACTGAAGCTTTCTTT. The chain carries TRBV7-6 and TRBJ1-1, with D perhaps matching TRBD1 (6 bases). The CDR3 extends over 14 amino acids. Per germline, CDR1 SGHVS and CDR2 FNYEAQ. Trimming pared 1 base from V and 5 bases from J, leaving 11 bases between.

Written as DNA, the CDR3 is TGTGCCAGCAGCTCTAGAAGGAGCGGGGGGGGCGCCCAGTACTTC. It codes for CASSSRRSGGGAQYF. The V gene is TRBV7-9, the J gene TRBJ2-5; the match to TRBD2 covers 10 bases. Germline V CDR1 and CDR2: SEHNR, FQNEAQ (reference sequence). The CDR3 contains 15 residues. The junction had 11 bases not matched to a gene; V was cut back by 4 bases and J by 9 bases.

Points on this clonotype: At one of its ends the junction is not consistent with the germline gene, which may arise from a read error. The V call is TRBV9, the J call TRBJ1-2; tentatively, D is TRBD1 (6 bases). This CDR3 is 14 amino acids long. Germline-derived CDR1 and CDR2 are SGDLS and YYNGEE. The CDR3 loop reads CASRETGSNYGYAF. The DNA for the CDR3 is TGTGCCAGCAGGGAGACAGGTTCGAACTATGGCTACGCCTTC.

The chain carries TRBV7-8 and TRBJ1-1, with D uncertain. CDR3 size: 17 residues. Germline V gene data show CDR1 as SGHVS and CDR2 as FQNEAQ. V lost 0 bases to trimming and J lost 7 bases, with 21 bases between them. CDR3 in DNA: TGTGCCAGCAGCTTAGCGGGAGGAGCCGATACGCAGTATGAAGCTTTCTTT. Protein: CASSLAGGADTQYEAFF.

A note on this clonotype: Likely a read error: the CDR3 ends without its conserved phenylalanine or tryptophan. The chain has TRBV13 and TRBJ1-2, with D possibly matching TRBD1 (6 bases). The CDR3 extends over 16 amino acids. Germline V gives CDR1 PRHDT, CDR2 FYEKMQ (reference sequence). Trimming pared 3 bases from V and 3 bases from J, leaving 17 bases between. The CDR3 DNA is TGTGCCAGCAGCTTCAACGGGGGGGCAGGCGACTATGGCTACACCCTC. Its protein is CASSFNGGAGDYGYTL.

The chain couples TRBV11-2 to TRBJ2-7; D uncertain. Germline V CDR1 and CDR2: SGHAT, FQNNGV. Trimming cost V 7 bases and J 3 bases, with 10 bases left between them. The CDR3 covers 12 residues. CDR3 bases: TGTGCCAGCATCTCCAACCTCTACGAGCAGTACGTC. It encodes CASISNLYEQYV.

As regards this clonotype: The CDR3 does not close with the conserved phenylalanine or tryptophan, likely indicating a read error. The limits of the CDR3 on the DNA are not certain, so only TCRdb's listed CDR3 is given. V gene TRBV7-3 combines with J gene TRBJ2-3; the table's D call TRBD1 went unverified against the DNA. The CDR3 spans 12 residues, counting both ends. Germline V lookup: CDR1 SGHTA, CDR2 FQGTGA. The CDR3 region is CASSLGSGTDTH.

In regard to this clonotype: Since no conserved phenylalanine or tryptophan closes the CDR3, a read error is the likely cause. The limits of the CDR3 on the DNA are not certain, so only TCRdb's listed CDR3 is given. The CDR3 here is CASSDAYSNQPQHFC. The rearrangement joins TRBV2 to TRBJ1-1; the D segment call TRBD1 is taken from the table without a DNA check. Germline V gene sequence: CDR1 SNHLY, CDR2 FYNNEI. From its first to its last residue, the CDR3 has 15 amino acids.

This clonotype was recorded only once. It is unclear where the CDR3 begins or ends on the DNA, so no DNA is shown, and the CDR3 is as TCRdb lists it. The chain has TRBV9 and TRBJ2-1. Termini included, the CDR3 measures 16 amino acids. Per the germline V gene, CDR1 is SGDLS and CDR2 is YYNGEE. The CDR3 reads CASSFGSDTQYFEQFF.

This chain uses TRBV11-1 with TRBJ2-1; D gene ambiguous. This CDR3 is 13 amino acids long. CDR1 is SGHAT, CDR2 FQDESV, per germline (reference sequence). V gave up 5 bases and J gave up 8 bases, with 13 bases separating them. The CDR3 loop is CASSDGLIDEQFF. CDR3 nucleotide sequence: TGTGCCAGCAGCGATGGGCTGATCGATGAGCAGTTCTTC.

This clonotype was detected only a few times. The CDR3 DNA reads TGTGCCAGCAGCTTGCAGAGGGACGGGCTCGTATATGGCCAGTTCTTC. As protein: CASSLQRDGLVYGQFF. J is TRBJ2-1 and V is TRBV7-2; perhaps D is TRBD1 or TRBD2 (5 bases each). Germline CDR1 reads SGHTA; CDR2 reads FQGNSA. V was pared by 3 bases and J by 13 bases, with 25 bases between. The CDR3 spans 16 residues.

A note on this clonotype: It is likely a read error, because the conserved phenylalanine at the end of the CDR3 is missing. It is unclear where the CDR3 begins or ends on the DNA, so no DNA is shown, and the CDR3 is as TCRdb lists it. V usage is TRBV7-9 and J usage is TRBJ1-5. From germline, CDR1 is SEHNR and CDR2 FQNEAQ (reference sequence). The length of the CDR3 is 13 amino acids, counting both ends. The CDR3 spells CASSHPGSGARHY.

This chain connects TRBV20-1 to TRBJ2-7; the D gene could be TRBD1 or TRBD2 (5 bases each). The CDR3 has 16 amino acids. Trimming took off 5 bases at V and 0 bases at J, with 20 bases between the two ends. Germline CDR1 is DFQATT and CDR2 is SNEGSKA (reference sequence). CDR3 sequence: CSALNRVGASSYEQYF. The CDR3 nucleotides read TGCAGTGCTCTCAACCGGGTCGGGGCGAGCTCCTACGAGCAGTACTTC.

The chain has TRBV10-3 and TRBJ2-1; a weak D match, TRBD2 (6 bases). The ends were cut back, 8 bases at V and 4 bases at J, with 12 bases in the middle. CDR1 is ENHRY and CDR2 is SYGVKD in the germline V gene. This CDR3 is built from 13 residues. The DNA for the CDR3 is TGTGCCATCCAGGAGGGAGGATACAATGAGCAGTTCTTC. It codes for CAIQEGGYNEQFF.

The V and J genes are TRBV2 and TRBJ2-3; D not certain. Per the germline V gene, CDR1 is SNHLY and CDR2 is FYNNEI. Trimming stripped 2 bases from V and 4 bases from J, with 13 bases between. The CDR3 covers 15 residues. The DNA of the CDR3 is TGTGCCAGCAGTGAAAACCCCTCACGCGCAGATACGCAGTATTTT. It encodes CASSENPSRADTQYF. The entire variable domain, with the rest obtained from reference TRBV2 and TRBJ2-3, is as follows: EPEVTQTPSHQVTQMGQEVILRCVPISNHLYFYWYRQILGQKVEFLVSFYNNEISEKSEIFDDQFSVERPDGSNFTLKIRSTKLEDSAMYFCASSENPSRADTQYFGPGTRLTVL.

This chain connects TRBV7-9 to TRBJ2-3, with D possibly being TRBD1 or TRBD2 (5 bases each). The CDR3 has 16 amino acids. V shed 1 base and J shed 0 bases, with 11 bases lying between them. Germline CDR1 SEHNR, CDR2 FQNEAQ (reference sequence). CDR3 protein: CASSLEGTISTDTQYF. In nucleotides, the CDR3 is TGTGCCAGCAGCTTAGAAGGGACCATCAGCACAGATACGCAGTATTTT.

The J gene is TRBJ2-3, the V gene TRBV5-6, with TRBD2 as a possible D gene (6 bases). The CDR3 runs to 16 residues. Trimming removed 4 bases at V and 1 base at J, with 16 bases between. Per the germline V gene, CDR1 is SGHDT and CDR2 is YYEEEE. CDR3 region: CASSPVEGFRTDTQYF. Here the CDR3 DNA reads TGTGCCAGCAGCCCCGTGGAGGGATTTCGCACAGATACGCAGTATTTT. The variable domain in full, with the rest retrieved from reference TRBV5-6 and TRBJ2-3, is DAGVTQSPTHLIKTRGQQVTLRCSPKSGHDTVSWYQQALGQGPQFIFQYYEEEERQRGNFPDRFSGHQFPNYSSELNVNALLLGDSALYLCASSPVEGFRTDTQYFGPGTRLTVL.

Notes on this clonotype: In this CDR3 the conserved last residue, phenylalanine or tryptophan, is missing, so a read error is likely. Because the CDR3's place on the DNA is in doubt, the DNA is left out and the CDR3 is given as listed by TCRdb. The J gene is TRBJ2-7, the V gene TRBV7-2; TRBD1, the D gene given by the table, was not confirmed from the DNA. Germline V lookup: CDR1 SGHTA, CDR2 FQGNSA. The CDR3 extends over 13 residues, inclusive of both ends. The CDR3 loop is CASSYHGAGKEYA.

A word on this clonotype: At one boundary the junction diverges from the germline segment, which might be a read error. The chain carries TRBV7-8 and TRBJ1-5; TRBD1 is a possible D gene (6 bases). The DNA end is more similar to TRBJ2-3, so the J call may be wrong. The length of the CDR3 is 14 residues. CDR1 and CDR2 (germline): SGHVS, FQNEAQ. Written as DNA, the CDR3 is TGTGCCAGCAGCCTGGACAGTAATCCCGATACCCAGTATTTT. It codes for CASSLDSNPDTQYF.